This TCR beta chain was obtained from a study of T cells in Graves' hyperthyroidism and ophthalmopathy. A patient was excluded if there was uncontrolled infection, other autoimmune disease, pregnancy or lactation. Diagnoses were made from clinical symptoms, serum measures (thyroxine and TRAb), thyroid ultrasound and orbital computed tomography. General study results and limits: Most clonotypes expanded in thyroid above 0.001 were likewise present in blood.

This clonotype appeared a single time. Its target is unknown. This CDR3 contains 14 residues. Trimming cost V 6 bases and J 6 bases; bases outside gene matches: 7. RNA transcripts provided the source from which TCR beta CDR3 regions were amplified. First-round RT-PCR with HTBI primers amplified the TCR CDR3 region. TCRdb recomputed calls from the multiplex PCR reads with MiXCR, one row per CDR3 protein. The table includes fewer than 650,000 distinct CDR3 sequences, 40% to 50% detected once. The receptor was derived from an adult woman with Graves' disease, either hyperthyroidism or ophthalmopathy (not recorded which). This sequence joins TRBV12-3 or TRBV12-4 and TRBJ1-1; 10 bases are shared with TRBD1. Sequenced input: peripheral blood or thyroid tissue (not recorded which). This CDR3 is CASRPPGTGAEAFF. CDR3 bases: TGTGCCAGCAGGCCCCCCGGGACAGGGGCTGAAGCTTTCTTT.